This is a list of T cell receptor beta chains from one sample in a study of regulatory T cells in long-lasting Graves disease. TCRdb fed the multiplex PCR reads into MiXCR, producing one record per CDR3 protein. The data hold about 460,000 distinct CDR3 sequences, with about 15% observed a single time. These same data were also listed under a study on T cells in Graves' hyperthyroidism and ophthalmopathy.

Source: peripheral blood mononuclear cells (PBMCs), taken at new diagnosis, from a patient treated with antithyroid drugs. Receptors were obtained from a woman aged 45-59 years with Graves disease. Each CDR3 is given with its conserved first and last residue. Fields, in order: J gene, D gene, V gene, clone size, CDR3 protein, CDR3 DNA. D genes are given only for firm matches. The size entry is marked missing in some rows and otherwise reads once, few, many or a size class.

TRBJ2-1 | NA | TRBV25-1 | many | CASSEWGTGYGGEQFF | TGTGCCAGCAGTGAATGGGGGACTGGGTACGGCGGTGAGCAGTTCTTC
TRBJ2-5 | NA | TRBV12-3/TRBV12-4 | many | CASSFRAAKGGETQYF | TGTGCCAGCAGTTTTCGGGCTGCGAAAGGCGGGGAGACCCAGTACTTC
TRBJ2-5 | NA | TRBV6-1 | many | CASSEDGAGAETQYF | TGTGCCAGCAGTGAAGACGGGGCGGGTGCAGAGACCCAGTACTTC
TRBJ1-2 | TRBD1 | TRBV11-1 | NA | CASSETGQIYGYTF | TGTGCCAGCAGCGAAACGGGACAGATCTATGGCTACACCTTC
TRBJ1-1 | NA | TRBV7-9 | many | CASSQTILNTEAFF | TGTGCCAGCAGCCAGACGATCCTGAACACTGAAGCTTTCTTT
TRBJ2-3 | NA | TRBV5-1 | few | CASSLAGGGTTDTQYF | TGCGCCAGCAGCTTGGCCGGAGGCGGAACCACAGATACGCAGTATTTT
TRBJ2-7 | TRBD2 | TRBV5-1 | NA | CASSPSERDPPREQYF | TGCGCCAGCAGTCCTTCAGAGCGGGACCCACCGCGCGAGCAGTACTTC
TRBJ1-1 | NA | TRBV19 | NA | CASRYGNEAFF | TGTGCCAGTAGGTATGGTAATGAAGCTTTCTTT
TRBJ2-7 | NA | TRBV6-1 | few | CASRKQGPPYEQYF | TGTGCCAGCAGAAAACAGGGCCCCCCCTACGAGCAGTACTTC
TRBJ1-5 | NA | TRBV12-3/TRBV12-4 | few | CASRLHGGESQPQHF | TGTGCCAGCAGGCTCCACGGGGGGGAATCTCAGCCCCAGCATTTT
TRBJ2-7 | TRBD2 | TRBV4-1 | few | CASRISSLAGAAYEQYF | TGCGCCAGCAGGATCTCTTCCCTAGCGGGAGCCGCCTACGAGCAGTACTTC
TRBJ2-7 | TRBD2 | TRBV19 | NA | CASSLLAGVLYEQYF | TGTGCCAGTAGTCTTCTAGCGGGAGTTTTATACGAGCAGTACTTC
TRBJ1-2 | NA | TRBV6-1 | many | CASSDSRNYGYTF | TGTGCCAGCAGTGACAGCCGTAACTATGGCTACACCTTC
TRBJ2-7 | TRBD2 | TRBV10-3 | NA | CAISDTSGSYEQYF | TGTGCCATCAGTGATACTAGCGGGTCCTACGAGCAGTACTTC
TRBJ2-5 | TRBD1 | TRBV2 | many | CASNDRGPGETQYF | TGTGCCAGCAACGACAGGGGGCCGGGAGAGACCCAGTACTTC
TRBJ2-4 | NA | TRBV20-1 | many | CSARDGAGKNIQYF | TGCAGTGCTAGAGACGGGGCAGGGAAAAACATTCAGTACTTC
TRBJ2-5 | TRBD1 | TRBV7-2 | NA | CASSKWTGGETQYF | TGTGCCAGCAGCAAATGGACAGGGGGAGAGACCCAGTACTTC
TRBJ2-1 | NA | TRBV29-1 | NA | CSIPPTGSYNEQFF | TGCAGCATCCCCCCAACTGGCTCCTACAATGAGCAGTTCTTC
TRBJ1-1 | NA | TRBV7-9 | few | CASSLAKEVTEAFF | TGTGCCAGCAGCTTAGCTAAGGAGGTCACTGAAGCTTTCTTT
TRBJ2-2 | TRBD2 | TRBV6-1 | many | CASRQRLAGGQTGELFF | TGTGCCAGCAGACAACGACTAGCGGGAGGGCAAACCGGGGAGCTGTTTTTT
TRBJ2-1 | TRBD2 | TRBV18 | few | CASSPTGLAGENEQFF | TGTGCCAGCTCACCCACCGGACTAGCGGGAGAAAATGAGCAGTTCTTC
TRBJ2-7 | NA | TRBV28 | many | CASSLNPNYEQYF | TGTGCCAGCAGTTTAAACCCCAACTACGAGCAGTACTTC
TRBJ2-5 | TRBD2 | TRBV20-1 | NA | CSARPGTSGGQETQYF | TGCAGTGCTAGACCCGGGACTAGCGGGGGCCAAGAGACCCAGTACTTC
TRBJ2-3 | NA | TRBV6-1 | NA | CASSERPGGTQTRDTQYF | TGTGCCAGCAGTGAAAGGCCAGGCGGGACCCAGACCCGAGATACGCAGTATTTT
TRBJ2-2 | NA | TRBV9 | NA | CASSVPSAPGSTGELFF | TGTGCCAGCAGCGTCCCCTCAGCCCCCGGGAGCACCGGGGAGCTGTTTTTT
TRBJ2-1 | NA | TRBV13 | many | CASTGDPGNEQFF | TGTGCCAGCACTGGGGATCCGGGGAATGAGCAGTTCTTC
TRBJ1-6 | NA | TRBV6-2/TRBV6-3 | few | CASSAGLSNSPLHF | TGTGCCAGCAGTGCGGGTCTCTCTAATTCACCCCTCCACTTT
TRBJ1-1 | NA | TRBV30 | many | CAWLTETANTEAFF | TGTGCCTGGTTAACCGAGACGGCGAACACTGAAGCTTTCTTT
TRBJ2-2 | TRBD1 | TRBV7-9 | NA | CASSLAGQGHGELFF | TGTGCCAGCAGCTTAGCGGGACAGGGTCACGGGGAGCTGTTTTTT
TRBJ2-3 | NA | TRBV7-8 | many | CASSFPGTDTQYF | TGTGCCAGCAGCTTTCCCGGCACAGATACGCAGTATTTT
TRBJ2-3 | TRBD1 | TRBV3-1 | NA | CASSQDLGQGRDTQYF | TGTGCCAGCAGCCAAGATCTCGGACAGGGGAGAGATACGCAGTATTTT
TRBJ2-7 | NA | TRBV5-1 | many | CASSLPGAGGYEQYF | TGCGCCAGCAGCTTACCGGGAGCGGGCGGCTACGAGCAGTACTTC
TRBJ2-7 | NA | TRBV27 | many | CASSLSWGPPYEQYF | TGTGCCAGCAGTTTATCGTGGGGACCTCCCTACGAGCAGTACTTC
TRBJ2-3 | NA | TRBV13 | many | CASSSGLDTQYF | TGTGCCAGCAGCTCCGGGTTAGATACGCAGTATTTT
TRBJ2-1 | TRBD2 | TRBV3-1 | many | CASSHLLGRGDNEQFF | TGTGCCAGCAGCCACCTCCTTGGACGGGGGGATAATGAGCAGTTCTTC
TRBJ2-7 | NA | TRBV5-1 | many | CASSPEAFRGSYEQYF | TGCGCCAGCAGCCCGGAAGCATTTAGAGGTTCCTACGAGCAGTACTTC
TRBJ1-2 | NA | TRBV10-3 | NA | CAISEGSLYGYTF | TGTGCCATCAGTGAGGGGTCGCTCTATGGCTACACCTTC
TRBJ1-5 | TRBD1 | TRBV7-8 | NA | CVSSARTGWQPQHF | TGTGTCAGCAGCGCCCGGACAGGGTGGCAGCCCCAGCATTTT
TRBJ2-5 | NA | TRBV20-1 | few | CSARRGSETQYF | TGCAGTGCTAGGAGGGGGAGTGAGACCCAGTACTTC
TRBJ2-3 | TRBD2 | TRBV2 | many | CAVWREDPDTQYF | TGTGCAGTCTGGCGGGAGGACCCAGATACGCAGTATTTT
TRBJ1-2 | NA | TRBV28 | many | CASSATRGPYGYTF | TGTGCCAGCAGTGCCACCCGGGGACCCTATGGCTACACCTTC
TRBJ1-5 | NA | TRBV27 | many | CASSTQGDQPQHF | TGTGCCAGCAGTACTCAGGGTGATCAGCCCCAGCATTTT